This TCR beta chain was documented in a study of blood T cell repertoires in COVID-19. Study-wide context: The cDNA or gDNA used as material had been derived from T cells, B-cell-depleted T cells, or PBMCs.

In the original workflow: Estimates of nucleated cell counts were drawn from the amplification of reference gene primers. Sequencing used immunoSEQ multiplex PCR; TCRdb keeps in-frame clones, though not all of them. The DNA was the basis for D and trimming; V, J and clone size are from that table. The table includes 250,000 to 300,000 clones, over 65% detected once. In the case of this clone: A read error may be the cause here, since a much bigger clone is one base away. Different DNA sequences within this sample yield the same CDR3.

V lost 0 bases to trimming and J lost 2 bases; unmatched junction nucleotides: 0. The CDR3 consists of 14 residues. Germline values: CDR1 SEHNR, CDR2 FQNEAQ (reference sequence). The rearrangement joins TRBV7-9 to TRBJ2-5, with 7 positions matching TRBD2. Sequencing used peripheral blood. This receptor was taken from a man in his fifties or sixties who had recovered from COVID-19. CDR3 nucleotides: TGTGCCAGCAGCTTAGCGGGGGGGCAAGAGACCCAGTACTTC. This encodes CASSLAGGQETQYF. Full variable domain (rest looked up from reference TRBV7-9 and TRBJ2-5): DTGVSQNPRHKITKRGQNVTFRCDPISEHNRLYWYRQTLGQGPEFLTYFQNEAQLEKSRLLSDRFSAERPKGSFSTLEIQRTEQGDSAMYLCASSLAGGQETQYFGPGTRLLVL.